Described below is a single TCR beta chain sequence and its context. Its antigen is unidentified. The limits of the CDR3 on the DNA are not certain, so only TCRdb's listed CDR3 is given. ViraFEST used viral peptide pools to expand antigen-specific CD4+ T cells before sequencing. Following a roughly eleven-day culture, CD4+ T cells were purified. The person had PCR-confirmed SARS-CoV-2 infection between March and December 2020. These data are taken from a study of vaccination effects on CD4 cells after COVID-19. Method: immunoSEQ multiplex PCR; TCRdb's copy keeps in-frame clones and lacks some. The sample includes roughly 25,000 clones, around three quarters of them seen just once. Germline CDR1 SSHAT, CDR2 FNYEAQ (reference sequence). The CDR3 has 16 amino acids, counting both end residues.

V usage is TRBV7-7 and J usage is TRBJ2-2; TRBD2 is the table's D call, not checked against the DNA. The clonotype originates from a human donor who had a prior SARS-CoV-2 infection. Specimen: CD4+ T cells from PBMCs cultured with HCoV-NL63 spike peptides, collected before COVID-19 vaccination. Here the CDR3 reads CASSPPRGFGAGELFF.